This entry is about one T cell receptor beta chain. Under the authors' procedure: Counts of nucleated cells, estimated from reference gene primer amplification, were obtained. The protocol was immunoSEQ multiplex PCR, while the TCRdb copy is restricted to in-frame clones and leaves out a portion. The V and J calls and clone size were taken over from that table, and D and trimming were inferred from the DNA. The sample lists tens of thousands of clones, about nine tenths occurring once. The data stem from a study of blood T cell repertoires in COVID-19. Background on the study: COVID-19 samples collected from the United States, Italy and Spain covered acute and convalescent phases. PBMCs, B-cell-depleted T cells, or T cells were the source of the cDNA or gDNA that made up the material.

Trimming took 2 bases from V and 0 from J, leaving 11 bases between them. Germline V lookup: CDR1 MNHNY, CDR2 SVGAGI (reference sequence). The CDR3 is 16 residues long. The sample taken for sequencing was peripheral blood. This sequence joins TRBV6-6 and TRBJ1-5; D call uncertain. The clonotype originates from a woman older than 75 with acute or convalescent COVID-19. The CDR3 reads CASSYSGSLSNQPQHF. CDR3 bases: TGTGCCAGCAGTTACAGCGGCTCTCTTAGCAATCAGCCCCAGCATTTT.